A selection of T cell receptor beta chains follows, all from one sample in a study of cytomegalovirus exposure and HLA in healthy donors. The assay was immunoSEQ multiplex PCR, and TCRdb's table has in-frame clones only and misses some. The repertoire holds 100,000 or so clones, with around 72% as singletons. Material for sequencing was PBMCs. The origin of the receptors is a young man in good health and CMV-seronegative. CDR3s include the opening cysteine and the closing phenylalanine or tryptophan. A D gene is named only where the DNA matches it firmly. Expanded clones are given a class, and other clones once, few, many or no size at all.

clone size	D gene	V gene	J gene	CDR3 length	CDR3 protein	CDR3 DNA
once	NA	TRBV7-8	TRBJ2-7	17	CASSLGGRGARTYEQYF	TGTGCCAGCAGCTTAGGAGGTCGGGGGGCCCGTACCTACGAGCAGTACTTC
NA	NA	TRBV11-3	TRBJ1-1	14	CASSLNQASTEAFF	TGTGCCAGCAGCTTAAACCAGGCGTCCACTGAAGCTTTCTTT
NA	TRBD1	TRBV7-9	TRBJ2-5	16	CASSPRGRRGRETQYF	TGTGCCAGCAGCCCTAGGGGCCGCAGGGGGAGAGAGACCCAGTACTTC
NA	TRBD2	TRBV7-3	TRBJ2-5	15	CASSASGTRGETQYF	TGTGCCAGCAGCGCATCCGGGACTAGGGGAGAGACCCAGTACTTC
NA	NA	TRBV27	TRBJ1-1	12	CASSSRNTEAFF	TGTGCCAGCAGTTCGAGGAACACTGAAGCTTTCTTT
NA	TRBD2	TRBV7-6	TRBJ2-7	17	CASSLAEGLAGNYEQYF	TGTGCCAGCAGCTTAGCGGAGGGACTAGCGGGGAACTACGAGCAGTACTTC
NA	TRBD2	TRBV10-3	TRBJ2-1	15	CAIGPSSGGENEQFF	TGTGCCATCGGCCCCTCTAGCGGGGGGGAGAATGAGCAGTTCTTC
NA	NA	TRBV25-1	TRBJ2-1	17	CASSGPPPRGAHNEQFF	TGTGCCAGCAGTGGGCCCCCCCCAAGGGGCGCGCACAATGAGCAGTTCTTC
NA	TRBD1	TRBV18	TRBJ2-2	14	CASSPPTGPGELFF	TGTGCCAGCTCACCACCGACAGGGCCCGGGGAGCTGTTTTTT
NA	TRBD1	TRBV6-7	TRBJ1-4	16	CASSCQRDRGSEKLFF	TGTGCCAGCAGTTGCCAACGGGACAGGGGGTCGGAAAAACTGTTTTTT
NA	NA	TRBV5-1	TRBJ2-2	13	CASSPQNRGELFF	TGCGCCAGCAGCCCACAGAACCGGGGGGAGCTGTTTTTT
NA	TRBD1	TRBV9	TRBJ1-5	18	CASSVANYRGYSNQPQHF	TGTGCCAGCAGCGTAGCAAATTACAGGGGCTATAGCAATCAGCCCCAGCATTTT
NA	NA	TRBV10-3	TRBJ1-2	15	CAIGGGSKGNYGYTF	TGTGCCATCGGGGGGGGCAGCAAGGGTAACTATGGCTACACCTTC
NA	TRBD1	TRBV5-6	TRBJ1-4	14	CASSRQGVNEKLFF	TGTGCCAGCAGTCGACAGGGGGTTAATGAAAAACTGTTTTTT
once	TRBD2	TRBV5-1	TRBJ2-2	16	CASSLVASGGTGELFF	TGCGCCAGCAGCTTAGTGGCTAGCGGGGGTACCGGGGAGCTGTTTTTT
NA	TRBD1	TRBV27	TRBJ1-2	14	CASSTGQGGSGYTF	TGTGCCAGCAGTACAGGACAGGGAGGTTCTGGCTACACCTTC
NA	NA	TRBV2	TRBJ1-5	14	CASSDRGTYQPQHF	TGTGCCAGCAGTGATCGAGGTACCTATCAGCCCCAGCATTTT
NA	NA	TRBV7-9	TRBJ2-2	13	CASSLSNTGELFF	TGTGCCAGCAGCCTGTCGAACACCGGGGAGCTGTTTTTT
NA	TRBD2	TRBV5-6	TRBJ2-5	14	CASSLTSGGETQYF	TGTGCCAGCAGCTTAACTAGCGGGGGAGAGACCCAGTACTTC